This T cell receptor beta chain was captured by sequencing in a study of T cell repertoires in cytomegalovirus infection. Study-level background: CMV infection and matching HLA type were both indicated by public TCR beta signatures. Study-wide points: HLA-C-restricted TCR beta clonotypes specific for CMV led the ex vivo response. Cumulative public TCR beta family frequency identified carriers of CMV plus the relevant HLA.

In regard to this clonotype: Its target is unknown.

Germline V gives CDR1 MNHNY, CDR2 SVGAGI (reference sequence). The CDR3 loop spans 18 amino acids. V lost 8 bases to trimming and J lost 1 base, with 24 bases between them. TCRdb reanalysed the reads using MiXCR and keeps one entry per CDR3 protein. The sample includes around 290,000 distinct CDR3 sequences, roughly 25% of them seen just once. The chain joins TRBV6-6 to TRBJ1-5, with D possibly matching TRBD1 (6 bases). Source material: PBMCs. The TCR was taken from a human donor in good health (CMV status not recorded). Some clones in this sample may be carry-over from other donors' samples. CDR3 sequence: CASHPQGPGYLSNQPQHF. Here the CDR3 DNA reads TGTGCCAGCCACCCGCAGGGGCCTGGGTACCTAAGCAATCAGCCCCAGCATTTT.